The rows below give T cell receptor beta chains drawn from one sample of a study of shared clonotypes between healthy human individuals. Using immunoSEQ multiplex PCR, the repertoire was profiled, and TCRdb retains in-frame clones only, with some absent. The table lists about half a million clones, roughly 80% of them singletons. The sequencing input was PBMCs. These receptors originate from a woman in her 40s in good health. Some clones in this sample may be carry-over from other donors' samples. Both conserved end residues are part of each CDR3. A D gene is named only where the DNA matches it firmly. A clone size is listed for some rows: how often the clone was seen (once, few, many), or a class if it is expanded.

>NA|TRBD1|TRBJ2-7|TRBV6-1
TGTGCCAGCAGTGACCCACCCTGGGGGACAGGGGGGGCCTACGAGCAGTACTTC
CASSDPPWGTGGAYEQYF
>NA|NA|TRBJ2-5|TRBV5-1
TGCGCCAGCAGCTTGGGACAGGGAGGTTGGGAGACCCAGTACTTC
CASSLGQGGWETQYF
>NA|NA|TRBJ2-7|TRBV7-8
TGCGCCAGCAGTTTACTCCGCTACTCACCCTACGAGCAGTACTTC
CASSLLRYSPYEQYF
>few|TRBD1|TRBJ2-7|TRBV7-2
TGTGCCAGCAGCTTAGCTGCCGGGACAGCTGGCTACGAGCAGTACTTC
CASSLAAGTAGYEQYF
>once|NA|TRBJ2-5|TRBV5-6
TGTGCCAGCAGCTTGGGTCAAGAGACCCAGTACTTC
CASSLGQETQYF
>NA|TRBD2|TRBJ2-6|TRBV5-1
TGCGCCAGCAGCTTGGTTGTTCTAGCGGGAGCTGGGGCCAACGTCCTGACTTTC
CASSLVVLAGAGANVLTF
>NA|NA|TRBJ2-7|TRBV4-2
TGTGCCAGCAGCCCCGGGGGAGGGGGCACCGGCTACGAGCAGTACTTC
CASSPGGGGTGYEQYF
>NA|NA|TRBJ1-4|TRBV5-6
TGTGCCAGCAGCCCACCCAGAGGTCAGGGAGAGGATGAAAAACTGTTTTTT
CASSPPRGQGEDEKLFF
>NA|TRBD2|TRBJ2-3|TRBV29-1
TGCAGCGTTAGGCGGGAGAGTATAGATACGCAGTATTTT
CSVRRESIDTQYF
>NA|NA|TRBJ1-6|TRBV6-1
TGTGCCAGCAGTTGGGGCAATTCACCCCTCCACTTT
CASSWGNSPLHF
>NA|TRBD2|TRBJ2-1|TRBV2
TGTGCCAGCAGCATCAGCGGGAGGGCTTACAATGAGCAGTTCTTC
CASSISGRAYNEQFF
>NA|NA|TRBJ1-2|TRBV2
TGTGCCACCTTGACTCGACAGGAGAAAAACTATGGCTACACCTTC
CATLTRQEKNYGYTF
>few|TRBD2|TRBJ2-7|TRBV10-3
TGTGCCATCAGTGCCTCCTACAGCGGTATCCTGAGGGAGGGCGGCTACGAGCAGTACTTC
CAISASYSGILREGGYEQYF
>NA|NA|TRBJ2-5|TRBV11-3
TGTGCCAGCAGCACCGTTTTAGAAAAGGCCCAGTACTTC
CASSTVLEKAQYF
>NA|NA|TRBJ2-7|TRBV6-5
TGTGCCAGCAGCACCTCCCTAGCGAGAAAGGACGAGCAGTACTTC
CASSTSLARKDEQYF
>NA|TRBD1|TRBJ2-3|TRBV5-1
TGCGCCAGCAGCTTGGAATGGACAGGCGGTACCACAGATACGCAGTATTTT
CASSLEWTGGTTDTQYF
>NA|TRBD1|TRBJ1-2|TRBV30
TGTGCCTGGAGTGCGGGACAGGGGGCTCCTATCTATGGCTACACCTTC
CAWSAGQGAPIYGYTF
>NA|NA|TRBJ2-7|TRBV7-2
TGTGCCAGCAGCTTAGAACGGGGCAGCCGCGAGCAGTACTTC
CASSLERGSREQYF
>NA|NA|TRBJ2-3|TRBV30
TGTGCCTGGTGTCGGGAACCAAATGGTGCAGATACGCAGTATTTT
CAWCREPNGADTQYF
>NA|NA|TRBJ1-4|TRBV27
TGTGCCATCTTTGGGGATTCGTGGTTCAGTGAAAAACTGTTTTTT
CAIFGDSWFSEKLFF
>once|TRBD1|TRBJ1-3|TRBV30
TGTGCCTGGAGTCGGACAGGATGGGAAAACACCATATATTTT
CAWSRTGWENTIYF
>NA|NA|TRBJ2-2|TRBV7-2
TGTGCCAGCCCGAACTACGGACGGACCTACACCGGGGAGCTGTTTTTT
CASPNYGRTYTGELFF
>NA|NA|TRBJ1-2|TRBV27
TGTGCCAGCAGTTTATCCGGTCCAAACTATGGCTACACCTTC
CASSLSGPNYGYTF
>NA|NA|TRBJ2-7|TRBV27
TGTGCCAGCAGGAAGGACCGGGGGTCCTACGAGCAGTACTTC
CASRKDRGSYEQYF
>NA|TRBD1|TRBJ1-5|TRBV19
TGTGCCAGTAGTAGGACAGGGGGCGCAAGCAATCAGCCCCAGCATTTT
CASSRTGGASNQPQHF
>NA|TRBD1|TRBJ1-4|TRBV11-2
TGTGCCAGCAGCTCGGGACAGGGTTATGAAAAACTGTTTTTT
CASSSGQGYEKLFF
>NA|TRBD1|TRBJ1-5|TRBV7-7
TGTGCTAGCAGGGATCACAAACCGGGGACAGGGGAAGATCAGCCCCAGCATTTT
CASRDHKPGTGEDQPQHF
>NA|NA|TRBJ1-3|TRBV13
TGTGCCAGCAGCCCTAATCCTTCCTCTGGAAACACCATATATTTT
CASSPNPSSGNTIYF
>NA|TRBD1|TRBJ1-2|TRBV5-6
TGTGCCAGCAGCTCCGGGACAGCTATAGGCTACACCTTC
CASSSGTAIGYTF
>NA|TRBD2|TRBJ2-5|TRBV5-1
TGCGCCAGCAGCTTGGGACTAGCGGGAGGAGAGACCCAGTACTTC
CASSLGLAGGETQYF
>NA|NA|TRBJ2-7|TRBV2
TGTGCCAGCAGTGAAAGGGGGTTGGGGGGAGGCTCCTACGAGCAGTACTTC
CASSERGLGGGSYEQYF
>NA|NA|TRBJ2-3|TRBV4-3
TGCGCCAGCAGCCAATTAGGGGGAGGGGCCGCAGATACGCAGTATTTT
CASSQLGGGAADTQYF
>NA|TRBD1|TRBJ2-2|TRBV5-1
TGCGCCAGCAGCAGGACCGGGACAGGGGGCTCCGGGGAGCTGTTTTTT
CASSRTGTGGSGELFF
>NA|NA|TRBJ1-3|TRBV2
TGTGCCAGCAGCCCACAGGGCTCTGGAAACACCATATATTTT
CASSPQGSGNTIYF
>NA|TRBD1|TRBJ1-2|TRBV30
TGTGCCTGGAGTGCGGAGGGGGCCTATGGCTACACCTTC
CAWSAEGAYGYTF
>NA|TRBD1|TRBJ1-2|TRBV27
TGTGCCAGCAGTCCACGACAGGGCCCCTATGGCTACACCTTC
CASSPRQGPYGYTF
>NA|TRBD1|TRBJ2-7|TRBV4-2
TGTGCCAGCAGGGACAGGGGGCGCGAAGAGCAGTACTTC
CASRDRGREEQYF
>NA|TRBD2|TRBJ2-3|TRBV7-2
TGTGCCAGCAGCTTAGTGGGGCGGGAGGGCACAGATACGCAGTATTTT
CASSLVGREGTDTQYF
>NA|TRBD2|TRBJ2-1|TRBV4-3
TGCGCCAGCAGCGAACTAGCGGGAAGGGAGGATGGTGAGCAGTTCTTC
CASSELAGREDGEQFF
>NA|TRBD1|TRBJ2-1|TRBV11-2
TGTGCCAGCAGTTTGGACAGGAACAATGAGCAGTTCTTC
CASSLDRNNEQFF
>NA|NA|TRBJ1-3|TRBV28
TGTGCCAGCAGTTTATTCTCCGCTGGCTCTGGAAACACCATATATTTT
CASSLFSAGSGNTIYF
>NA|NA|TRBJ2-1|TRBV7-2
TGTGCCAGCAGTCAAGGCGTCAATGAGCAGTTCTTC
CASSQGVNEQFF
>many|TRBD1|TRBJ1-1|TRBV5-1
TGCGCCAGCAGCCCGGACAGGCCTTTTGAAGCTTTCTTT
CASSPDRPFEAFF
>NA|TRBD1|TRBJ2-7|TRBV9
TGTGCCAGCAGCATTAGGACAGGTCGATTTGAATACGAGCAGTACTTC
CASSIRTGRFEYEQYF
>NA|TRBD2|TRBJ2-3|TRBV18
TGTGCCAGCTCACCACTAGCGGGAGGGCCTACAGATACGCAGTATTTT
CASSPLAGGPTDTQYF
>NA|TRBD1|TRBJ1-2|TRBV2
TGTGCCAGCAGGGGACAGAACTATGGCTACACCTTC
CASRGQNYGYTF
>NA|TRBD2|TRBJ2-5|TRBV23-1
TGCGCCGGGGTTTGCCCGCGGGAGGGCCTTTTTGGGCGGGCAGAGACCCAGTACTTC
CAGVCPREGLFGRAETQYF
>NA|NA|TRBJ2-7|TRBV7-3
TGTGCCAGCAGCTTAAATCCAGGTTTGATGCAGCAGTACTTC
CASSLNPGLMQQYF
>NA|NA|TRBJ1-2|TRBV7-9
TGTGCCAGCAGCTTAGAGGGGTGGGGCTACACCTTC
CASSLEGWGYTF
>NA|NA|TRBJ2-5|TRBV2
TGTGCCAGCAGTGAAGCGGGAAAAACCCAGTACTTC
CASSEAGKTQYF
>few|NA|TRBJ1-5|TRBV28
TGTGCCAGCAGTTTAATCTCGACTAATAGCAATCAGCCCCAGCATTTT
CASSLISTNSNQPQHF
>NA|TRBD2|TRBJ2-1|TRBV30
TGTGCCTGGAGTGTAGGTCTAGCGGGATCCTACAATGAGCAGTTCTTC
CAWSVGLAGSYNEQFF
>NA|NA|TRBJ1-1|TRBV11-3
TGTGCCAGCAGCAGTAATACCGACGGTGGGGGAGCTTTCTTT
CASSSNTDGGGAFF
>once|NA|TRBJ2-2|TRBV27
TGTGCCAGCAGTTGGTCCGCCTACCGCCTTCAGGAGCTGTTTTTT
CASSWSAYRLQELFF
>NA|TRBD1|TRBJ1-2|TRBV29-1
TGCAGCGTTGCGGGACAGGGAAGCTACACCTTC
CSVAGQGSYTF
>many|NA|TRBJ2-7|TRBV27
TGTGCCAGCAGTCGTCAGGGGTACCAGCAGTACTTC
CASSRQGYQQYF
>NA|NA|TRBJ1-1|TRBV19
TGTGCCAGTAGTATAGATCGGAGCACTGAAGCTTTCTTT
CASSIDRSTEAFF